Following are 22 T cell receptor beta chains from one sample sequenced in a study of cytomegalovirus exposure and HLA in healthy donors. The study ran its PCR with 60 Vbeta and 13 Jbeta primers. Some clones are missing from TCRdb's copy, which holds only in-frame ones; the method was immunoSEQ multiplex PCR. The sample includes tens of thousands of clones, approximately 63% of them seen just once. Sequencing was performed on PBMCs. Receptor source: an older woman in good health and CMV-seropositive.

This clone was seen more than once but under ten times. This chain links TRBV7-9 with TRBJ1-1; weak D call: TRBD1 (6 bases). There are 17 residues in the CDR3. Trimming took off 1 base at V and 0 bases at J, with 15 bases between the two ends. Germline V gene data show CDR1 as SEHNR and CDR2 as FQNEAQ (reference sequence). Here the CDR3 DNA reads TGTGCCAGCAGCTTAGGCTCGGACAGCTATATGAACACTGAAGCTTTCTTT. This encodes CASSLGSDSYMNTEAFF.

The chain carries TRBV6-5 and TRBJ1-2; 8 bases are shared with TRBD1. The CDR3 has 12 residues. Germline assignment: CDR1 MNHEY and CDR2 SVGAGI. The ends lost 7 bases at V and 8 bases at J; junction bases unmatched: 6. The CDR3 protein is CASKDRGAGYTF. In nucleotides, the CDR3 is TGTGCCAGCAAAGACAGGGGTGCAGGCTACACCTTC.

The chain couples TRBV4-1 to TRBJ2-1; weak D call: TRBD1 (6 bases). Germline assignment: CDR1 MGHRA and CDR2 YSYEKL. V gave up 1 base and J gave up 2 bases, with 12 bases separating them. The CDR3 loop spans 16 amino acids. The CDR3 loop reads CASSQGTGPPYNEQFF. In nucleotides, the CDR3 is TGCGCCAGCAGCCAAGGAACAGGGCCCCCCTACAATGAGCAGTTCTTC.

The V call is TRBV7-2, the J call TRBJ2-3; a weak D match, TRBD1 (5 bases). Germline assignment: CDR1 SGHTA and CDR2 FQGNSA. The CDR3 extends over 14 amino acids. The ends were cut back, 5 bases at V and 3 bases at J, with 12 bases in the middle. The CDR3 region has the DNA TGTGCCAGCAGCCAAGCTCCAGGGACAGATACGCAGTATTTT. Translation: CASSQAPGTDTQYF.

The CDR3 coding sequence is TGTGCCAGCTATAGAATTGCGGGAGAGCAGTACTTC. Translated: CASYRIAGEQYF. The rearrangement links TRBV5-5 to TRBJ2-7, with a weak D call TRBD2 (6 bases). This CDR3 region has 12 residues. With 7 bases removed from V and 7 bases from J, the gap between germline ends came to 15 bases. CDR1 is SGHKS and CDR2 is YYEKEE in the germline V gene (reference sequence). The full variable domain, rest sourced from reference TRBV5-5 and TRBJ2-7, is DAGVTQSPTHLIKTRGQQVTLRCSPISGHKSVSWYQQVLGQGPQFIFQYYEKEERGRGNFPDRFSARQFPNYSSELNVNALLLGDSALYLCASYRIAGEQYFGPGTRLTVT.

CDR3 sequence (DNA): TGTGCCTGGAGCCGGGACAGGGGGCACAATGAGCAGTTCTTC. The encoded protein is CAWSRDRGHNEQFF. This sequence joins TRBV30 and TRBJ2-1, with TRBD1 identical over 12 bases. The germline gives CDR1 GTSNPN, CDR2 SVGIG (reference sequence). This CDR3 spans 14 amino acids. Trimming cost V 3 bases and J 5 bases; bases outside gene matches: 2.

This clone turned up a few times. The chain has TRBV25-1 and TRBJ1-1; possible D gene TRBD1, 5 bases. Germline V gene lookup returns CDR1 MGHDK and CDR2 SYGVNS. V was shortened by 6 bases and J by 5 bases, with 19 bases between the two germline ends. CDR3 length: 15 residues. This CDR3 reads CASSPDLFQGTEAFF. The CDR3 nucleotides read TGTGCCAGCAGCCCGGACCTATTTCAGGGAACTGAAGCTTTCTTT.

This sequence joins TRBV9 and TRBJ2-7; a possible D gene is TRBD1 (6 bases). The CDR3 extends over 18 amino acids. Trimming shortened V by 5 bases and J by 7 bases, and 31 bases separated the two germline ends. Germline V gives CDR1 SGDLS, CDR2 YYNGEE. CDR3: CASRLGGGYRVCPGEQYF. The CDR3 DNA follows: TGTGCCAGCAGATTGGGTGGGGGCTACAGGGTTTGTCCGGGGGAGCAGTACTTC.

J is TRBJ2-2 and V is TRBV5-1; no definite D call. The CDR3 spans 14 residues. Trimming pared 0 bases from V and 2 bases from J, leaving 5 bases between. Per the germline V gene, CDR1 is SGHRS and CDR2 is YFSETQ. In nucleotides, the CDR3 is TGCGCCAGCAGCTTGGACACCAACACCGGGGAGCTGTTTTTT. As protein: CASSLDTNTGELFF.

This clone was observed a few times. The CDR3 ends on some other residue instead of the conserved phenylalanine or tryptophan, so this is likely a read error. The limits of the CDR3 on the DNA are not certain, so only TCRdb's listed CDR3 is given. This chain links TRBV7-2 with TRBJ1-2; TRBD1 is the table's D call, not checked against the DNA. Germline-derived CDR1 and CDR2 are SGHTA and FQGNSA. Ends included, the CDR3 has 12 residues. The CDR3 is CASSLEAGSVSL.

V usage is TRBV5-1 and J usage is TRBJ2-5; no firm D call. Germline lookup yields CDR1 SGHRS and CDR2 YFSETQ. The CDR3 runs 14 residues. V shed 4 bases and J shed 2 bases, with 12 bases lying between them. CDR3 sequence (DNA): TGCGCCAGCAGCACTGGGCCCCCGCAAGAGACCCAGTACTTC. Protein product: CASSTGPPQETQYF. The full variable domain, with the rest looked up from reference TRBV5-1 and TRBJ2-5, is KAGVTQTPRYLIKTRGQQVTLSCSPISGHRSVSWYQQTPGQGLQFLFEYFSETQRNKGNFPGRFSGRQFSNSRSEMNVSTLELGDSALYLCASSTGPPQETQYFGPGTRLLVL.

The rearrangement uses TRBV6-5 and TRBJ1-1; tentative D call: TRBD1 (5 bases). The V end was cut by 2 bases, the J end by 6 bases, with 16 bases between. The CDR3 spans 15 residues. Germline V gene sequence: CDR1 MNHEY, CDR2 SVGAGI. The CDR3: CASSYPERGASEAFF. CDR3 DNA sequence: TGTGCCAGCAGTTACCCGGAAAGGGGTGCTTCTGAAGCTTTCTTT.

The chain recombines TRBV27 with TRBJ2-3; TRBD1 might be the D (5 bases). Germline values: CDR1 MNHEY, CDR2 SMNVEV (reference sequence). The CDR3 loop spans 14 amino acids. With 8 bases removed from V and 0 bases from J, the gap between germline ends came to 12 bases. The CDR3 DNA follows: TGTGCCAGCGGGGCCTCTGGGAGCACAGATACGCAGTATTTT. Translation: CASGASGSTDTQYF.

The DNA of the CDR3 is TGTGCCAGCAGCTTGACCACGTCGGGCGAGCAGTACTTC. It codes for CASSLTTSGEQYF. The rearrangement links TRBV11-2 to TRBJ2-7; unclear D gene. The germline gives CDR1 SGHAT, CDR2 FQNNGV. The germline V and J ends were trimmed by 3 bases and 6 bases, with 12 bases remaining between them. The length of the CDR3 is 13 residues.

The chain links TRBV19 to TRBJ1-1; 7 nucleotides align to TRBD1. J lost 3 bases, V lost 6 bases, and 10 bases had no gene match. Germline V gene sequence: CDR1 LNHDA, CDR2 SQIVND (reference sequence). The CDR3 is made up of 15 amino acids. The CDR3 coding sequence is TGTGCCAGTAGGCTACAGGGGACCGTTGACACTGAAGCTTTCTTT. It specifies CASRLQGTVDTEAFF.

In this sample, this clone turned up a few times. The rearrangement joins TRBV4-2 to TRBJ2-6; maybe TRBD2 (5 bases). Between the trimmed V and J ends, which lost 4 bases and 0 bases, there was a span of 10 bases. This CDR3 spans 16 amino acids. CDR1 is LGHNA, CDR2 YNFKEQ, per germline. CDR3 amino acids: CASSRDTSSGANVLTF. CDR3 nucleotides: TGTGCCAGCAGCCGCGACACTAGCTCTGGGGCCAACGTCCTGACTTTC.

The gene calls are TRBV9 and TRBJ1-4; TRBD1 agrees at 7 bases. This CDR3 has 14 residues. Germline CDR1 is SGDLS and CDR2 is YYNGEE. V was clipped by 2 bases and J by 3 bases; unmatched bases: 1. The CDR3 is CASSVGQSNEKLFF. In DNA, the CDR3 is TGTGCCAGCAGCGTGGGACAGTCTAATGAAAAACTGTTTTTT.

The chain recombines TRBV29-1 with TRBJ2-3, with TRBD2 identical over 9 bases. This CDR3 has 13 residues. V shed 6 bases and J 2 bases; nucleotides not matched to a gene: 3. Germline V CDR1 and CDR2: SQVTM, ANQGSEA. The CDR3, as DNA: TGCAGCGTAAGCGGGGGGATCACAGATACGCAGTATTTT. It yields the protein CSVSGGITDTQYF.

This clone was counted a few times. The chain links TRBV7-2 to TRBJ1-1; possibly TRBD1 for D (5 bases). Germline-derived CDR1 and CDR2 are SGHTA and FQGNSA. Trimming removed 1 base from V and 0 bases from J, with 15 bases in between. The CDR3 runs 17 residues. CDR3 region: CASSLVIDSLMNTEAFF. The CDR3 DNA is TGTGCCAGCAGCTTAGTCATCGACAGCCTTATGAACACTGAAGCTTTCTTT.

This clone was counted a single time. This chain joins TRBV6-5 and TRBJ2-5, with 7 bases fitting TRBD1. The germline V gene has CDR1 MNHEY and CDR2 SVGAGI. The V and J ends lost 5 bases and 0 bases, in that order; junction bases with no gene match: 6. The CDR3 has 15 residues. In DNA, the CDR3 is TGTGCCAGCAGTCGGCAACAGGGGAACCAAGAGACCCAGTACTTC. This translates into CASSRQQGNQETQYF.

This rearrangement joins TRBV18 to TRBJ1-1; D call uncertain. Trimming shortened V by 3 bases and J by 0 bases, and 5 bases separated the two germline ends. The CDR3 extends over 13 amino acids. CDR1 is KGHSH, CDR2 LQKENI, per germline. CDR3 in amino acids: CASSPRMNTEAFF. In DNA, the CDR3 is TGTGCCAGCTCACCGAGGATGAACACTGAAGCTTTCTTT.

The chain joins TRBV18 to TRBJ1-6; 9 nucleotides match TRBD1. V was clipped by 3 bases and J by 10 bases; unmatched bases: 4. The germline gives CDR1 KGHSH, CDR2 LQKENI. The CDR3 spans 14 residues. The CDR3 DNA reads TGTGCCAGCTCACCGGACAGGGGAGGATCACCCCTCCACTTT. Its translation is CASSPDRGGSPLHF.